This entry describes one T cell receptor (beta chain). The table came from immunoSEQ multiplex PCR; TCRdb's copy has only in-frame clones and leaves some out. This sample has some 170,000 clones; 70% to 85% occur once, and the top ten carry 15% to 20%. This record comes from a study of blood T cell repertoires in COVID-19. Adults between roughly 18 and 100 years of age took part from under 30 US areas. Allocation to cohorts depended on clinical history reported by the participants. Among Cohort 3 donors, those recovered had two negative PCRs, clearance, or symptom resolution. The sample consisted of PBMCs or T cells enriched from blood (not recorded which). The clonotype was recovered from a woman in her forties or fifties who had recovered from COVID-19.

The CDR3 here is CASSHSSYEQYF. CDR3 DNA sequence: TGTGCCAGCAGCCACAGCTCCTACGAGCAGTACTTC. The rearrangement links TRBV27 to TRBJ2-7; D uncertain. CDR1 is MNHEY, CDR2 SMNVEV, per germline (reference sequence). Trimming took 6 bases from V and 0 from J, leaving 6 bases between them. The CDR3 has 12 residues.